This T cell receptor beta chain was retrieved from a study of OX40 agonist ivuxolimab in advanced cancers. Germline-derived CDR1 and CDR2 are MDHEN and SYDVKM. The CDR3 has 15 amino acids. Trimming left V 3 bases short and J 4 bases short, with 13 bases between. Regarding the study as a whole: Low normalized clonal expansion also occurred in some nonresponding patients. At doses 0.1 to 3.0 mg/kg, CD4+ and CD8+ clones expanded.

Method: immunoSEQ multiplex PCR; TCRdb's copy keeps in-frame clones and lacks some. The table has about 88,000 clones, 75% to 90% seen once. Remarks on this clone: Its antigen is as yet unknown.

The material sequenced was CD4+ or CD8+ T cells sorted from blood, taken in a trial of the OX40 agonist ivuxolimab. V usage is TRBV28 and J usage is TRBJ2-1, with D possibly TRBD2 on 6 matching bases. This TCR came from an adult with an advanced solid tumor such as melanoma, head and neck, liver or kidney cancer. CDR3 bases: TGTGCCAGCAGTTTGGGCGGGACCCTATACAATGAGCAGTTCTTC. It codes for CASSLGGTLYNEQFF.